These T cell receptor beta chains were read from a single sample in a study of spatial heterogeneity in lung cancer. TCRdb ran MiXCR on the 5' RACE reads and lists one entry per CDR3 protein. The sample carries 24,000 or so distinct CDR3 sequences, roughly 9% recorded once. This material consisted of lung tumor tissue, taken at surgery. Source of these receptors: a male donor with early-stage non-small cell lung cancer. The CDR3 runs from the conserved cysteine through the conserved F or W. A D gene is named only where the DNA matches it firmly. Clone size, where shown, is once, few, many, or a class for clones that have expanded.

J: TRBJ1-1; V: TRBV14; D: -; size: large; DNA: TGTGCCAGCAGCCAAGATGGCGCCAGCATGAACACTGAAGCTTTCTTT; CDR3: CASSQDGASMNTEAFF
J: TRBJ2-5; V: TRBV5-6; D: -; size: many; DNA: TGTGCCAGCAGCTTGTTCGCGGCTTTCCAAGAGACCCAGTACTTC; CDR3: CASSLFAAFQETQYF
J: TRBJ2-5; V: TRBV20-1; D: -; size: many; DNA: TGCAGTGCTAACCCCCCCCTTGAGATCGAAGAGACCCAGTACTTC; CDR3: CSANPPLEIEETQYF
J: TRBJ2-4; V: TRBV6-2/TRBV6-3; D: -; size: many; DNA: TGTGCCAGCAGTAAAATGCAGACGAGGTCGGCCAAAAACATTCAGTACTTC; CDR3: CASSKMQTRSAKNIQYF
J: TRBJ2-3; V: TRBV20-1; D: TRBD1; size: few; DNA: TGCAGTGCCCGGACAGGGGTCACAGATACGCAGTATTTT; CDR3: CSARTGVTDTQYF
J: TRBJ2-3; V: TRBV7-3; D: -; size: -; DNA: TGTGCCAGCAGTCCCGTTACTGGATTTACCGATACGCAGTATTTT; CDR3: CASSPVTGFTDTQYF
J: TRBJ1-2; V: TRBV24-1; D: -; size: few; DNA: TGTGCCACCAGTGAGTACGCAGGCAACTATGGCTACACCTTC; CDR3: CATSEYAGNYGYTF
J: TRBJ1-4; V: TRBV4-3; D: TRBD1; size: many; DNA: TGCGCCAGCAGCCTTCCGGGACAGGGGATTGAAAAACTGTTTTTT; CDR3: CASSLPGQGIEKLFF
J: TRBJ2-3; V: TRBV27; D: -; size: few; DNA: TGTGCCAGCCGCTACTCTGGTCGCGGGGATACGCAGTATTTT; CDR3: CASRYSGRGDTQYF
J: TRBJ2-5; V: TRBV18; D: -; size: few; DNA: TGTGCCAGCTTTCAGGGAAACCAAGAGACCCAGTACTTC; CDR3: CASFQGNQETQYF
J: TRBJ2-5; V: TRBV21-1; D: -; size: many; DNA: TGTGCCAGCAGCCACACAACGGACAGGGACCAAGAGACCCAGTACTTC; CDR3: CASSHTTDRDQETQYF
J: TRBJ2-3; V: TRBV6-6; D: -; size: -; DNA: TGTGCCAGCAGTGGCAGGAGGGATACGCAGTATTTT; CDR3: CASSGRRDTQYF
J: TRBJ2-7; V: TRBV7-2; D: -; size: -; DNA: TGTGCCAGCAGTACCATTTACGAGCAGTACTTC; CDR3: CASSTIYEQYF
J: TRBJ2-1; V: TRBV7-2; D: -; size: many; DNA: TGTGCCAGCAGCCCCGGGACGTCAAATGAGCAGTTCTTC; CDR3: CASSPGTSNEQFF
J: TRBJ2-7; V: TRBV11-3; D: TRBD2; size: many; DNA: TGTGCCAGCAGCTTTAGCGGGACCTCCTACGAGCAGTACTTC; CDR3: CASSFSGTSYEQYF
J: TRBJ2-1; V: TRBV5-1; D: -; size: many; DNA: TGCGCCAGCAGCTTGGGTCAGTTATTCTACAATGAGCAGTTCTTC; CDR3: CASSLGQLFYNEQFF
J: TRBJ2-7; V: TRBV20-1; D: -; size: medium-sized; DNA: TGCAGTGCTAGAGATTGGCAGAGAAGCTCCTACGAGCAGTACTTC; CDR3: CSARDWQRSSYEQYF
J: TRBJ2-2; V: TRBV19; D: -; size: many; DNA: TGTGCCAGTAGTATATACGGGGGCGGGGAGCTGTTTTTT; CDR3: CASSIYGGGELFF
J: TRBJ2-5; V: TRBV10-2; D: -; size: many; DNA: TGCGCCAGCAGTGAGTCAATCGAGACCCAGTACTTC; CDR3: CASSESIETQYF
J: TRBJ2-3; V: TRBV7-2; D: -; size: few; DNA: TGTGCCAGCAGCTTAGCAAGGAGCACAGATACGCAGTATTTT; CDR3: CASSLARSTDTQYF
J: TRBJ2-2; V: TRBV7-2; D: TRBD2; size: -; DNA: TGTGCCAGCAGGCCCCCTGGGACTAGCGGGAAGAACGCGAACACCGGGGAGCTGTTTTTT; CDR3: CASRPPGTSGKNANTGELFF
J: TRBJ2-2; V: TRBV20-1; D: -; size: many; DNA: TGCAGTGCTCCGGGGGTAACCGGGGAGCTGTTTTTT; CDR3: CSAPGVTGELFF
J: TRBJ1-2; V: TRBV28; D: -; size: many; DNA: TGTGCCAGCAGTGGGACACACGATGGCTACACCTTC; CDR3: CASSGTHDGYTF
J: TRBJ2-7; V: TRBV10-3; D: -; size: many; DNA: TGTGCCATCAGTGAGAAGGTGAGGGACGAGCAGTACTTC; CDR3: CAISEKVRDEQYF
J: TRBJ2-1; V: TRBV12-3/TRBV12-4; D: TRBD2; size: -; DNA: TGTGCCAGCAGTTTCGAGCGGGGGGGCCTCGGTGAGCAGTTCTTC; CDR3: CASSFERGGLGEQFF
J: TRBJ2-2; V: TRBV28; D: -; size: -; DNA: TGTGCCAGCAGCCTATCAACGGTAACCGGGGAGCTGTTTTTT; CDR3: CASSLSTVTGELFF